This TCR beta chain was profiled in a study of blood T cell repertoires in COVID-19. The overall study: Researchers got acute and convalescent COVID-19 samples from the United States, Italy and Spain.

CDR1 is LNHDA and CDR2 is SQIVND in the germline V gene (reference sequence). The junction had 8 bases not matched to a gene; V was cut back by 4 bases and J by 7 bases. This CDR3 is built from 14 residues. In the authors' workflow: Nucleated cell counts were estimated from reference gene primer amplification. Clones were read by immunoSEQ multiplex PCR, and TCRdb kept only the in-frame ones, dropping some. That table is the source of V, J and clone size, and D and trimming were worked out from the DNA. This table holds some 490,000 clones, approximately 83% found once. Sequencing was performed on peripheral blood. This sequence originates from a human donor in a cohort sampled during active COVID-19. This chain joins TRBV19 and TRBJ1-1, with TRBD1 matching 8 bases. Here the CDR3 reads CASSTQTGGHEAFF. CDR3 DNA: TGTGCCAGTAGTACACAAACAGGGGGTCATGAAGCTTTCTTT.